This T cell receptor (beta chain) was observed in a study of blood T cell repertoires in COVID-19 (dated by TCRdb to about 2020). Looking at the study overall: Samples covering the acute and convalescent phases of COVID-19 were provided by collaborators in the United States, Italy and Spain. The prospective study material was composed of cDNA or gDNA derived from T cells, B-cell-depleted T cells, or PBMCs. Deeply sampled blood TCRbeta repertoires from subjects exposed to, actively infected with, or recovered from COVID-19 were included in the dataset. The repertoires were released in a freely available public database intended as a resource for research on the immune response to SARS-CoV-2. The samples were drawn from the first 160 participants of the ongoing ImmuneRACE study and from over 950 subjects provided by 6 global collaborators. Nearly every sample came with metadata listing a de-identified subject ID, COVID-19 status, age in years and sex. HLA class I and class II types, where available, came from metadata supplied by the sample provider rather than from assay-based typing. The research as a whole found: The amount of clinical and demographic metadata varied by source and participant and was provided uncurated.

Per the germline V gene, SGHRS is the CDR1 and YFSETQ is the CDR2. V has 0 bases trimmed and J has 2 bases trimmed; junction bases matching no gene number 6. From the cysteine up to the phenylalanine, the CDR3 has a length of 16 residues. Kept here is only the CDR3 DNA, which spans 48 bases and is read in frame from base 1. Remarks on this clone: Its antigen specificity is not known. Base qualities are not recorded, but no much larger clone differs from it by a single base.

Samples from volunteer blood donors who had recovered from COVID-19 were contributed by a second Seattle source. Collaborating institutions collected whole blood in K2EDTA tubes following their own protocols. For TCRbeta analysis, collaborator samples were shipped as frozen whole blood, as isolated PBMCs, or as DNA extracted from either sample type. TCRbeta CDR3 regions were amplified from genomic DNA using the immunoSEQ Assay, a bias-controlled multiplex PCR. As for how the authors treated the data: Nucleated cell counts per sample were estimated from amplification of reference gene primers within the assay. To quantify the absolute abundance of each unique TCRbeta CDR3 rearrangement, sequence reads were collapsed and filtered. For each sample, productive Simpson clonality was calculated by taking the square root of Simpson's diversity index across productive rearrangements. The immuneACCESS repertoire file appears here via TCRdb, limited to in-frame rearrangements. These files lack a portion of the clones; in checked studies, under half of the deficit traces to unresolved V genes, and the cause of the others is not known. V, J and clone size are taken as reported in that table, and D and trimming were inferred from the DNA itself. The sample table shows 150,000 to 200,000 clones, and around four fifths are seen once. The ten largest clones take up around 7.7% of the sample.

This chain joins TRBV5-1 to TRBJ2-7; TRBD1 fits 9 bases in the junction. Sequenced sample: peripheral blood. The TCR sequence derives from a man aged 40-49 years who had recovered from COVID-19. CDR3 region: CASSLAKGTGTYEQYF. The DNA sequence is as follows: TGCGCCAGCAGCTTGGCCAAAGGGACAGGGACCTACGAGCAGTACTTC.